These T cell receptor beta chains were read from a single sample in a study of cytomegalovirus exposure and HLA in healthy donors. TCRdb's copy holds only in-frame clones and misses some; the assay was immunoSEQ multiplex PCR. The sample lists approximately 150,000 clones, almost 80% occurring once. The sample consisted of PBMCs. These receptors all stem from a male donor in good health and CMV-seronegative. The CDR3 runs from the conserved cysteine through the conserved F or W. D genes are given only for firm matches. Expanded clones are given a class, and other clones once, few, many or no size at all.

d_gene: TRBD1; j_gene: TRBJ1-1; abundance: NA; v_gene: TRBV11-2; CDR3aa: CASSPRGRSEAFF; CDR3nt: TGTGCCAGCAGCCCCAGGGGGCGCTCTGAAGCTTTCTTT
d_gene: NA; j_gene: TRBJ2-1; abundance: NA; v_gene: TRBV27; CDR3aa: CASSFTQGGHNEQFF; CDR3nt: TGTGCCAGCAGTTTTACCCAGGGGGGACACAATGAGCAGTTCTTC
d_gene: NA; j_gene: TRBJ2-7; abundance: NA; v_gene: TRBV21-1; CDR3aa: CASSKGSGQGAYEQYF; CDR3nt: TGTGCCAGCAGCAAAGGGTCGGGGCAGGGGGCCTACGAGCAGTACTTC
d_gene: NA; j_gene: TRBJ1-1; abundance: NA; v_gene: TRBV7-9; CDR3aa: CASSRGLNTEAFF; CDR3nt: TGTGCCAGCAGTAGGGGTTTGAACACTGAAGCTTTCTTT
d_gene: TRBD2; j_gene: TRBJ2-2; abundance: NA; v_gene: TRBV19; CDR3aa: CASSSSGAGTGELFF; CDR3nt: TGTGCCAGTAGTTCGAGCGGGGCGGGCACCGGGGAGCTGTTTTTT
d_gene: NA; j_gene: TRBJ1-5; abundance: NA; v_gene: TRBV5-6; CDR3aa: CASSLGLRGNQPQHF; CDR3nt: TGTGCCAGCAGCTTGGGCCTCAGGGGAAATCAGCCCCAGCATTTT
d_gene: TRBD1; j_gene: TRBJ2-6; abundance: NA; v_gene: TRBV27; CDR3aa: CASRRQGAGANVLTF; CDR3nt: TGTGCCAGCAGGCGACAGGGGGCTGGGGCCAACGTCCTGACTTTC
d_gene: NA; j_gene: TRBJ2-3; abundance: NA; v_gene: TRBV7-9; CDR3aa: CASSLDGPDTQYF; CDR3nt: TGTGCCAGCAGCTTAGATGGGCCAGATACGCAGTATTTT
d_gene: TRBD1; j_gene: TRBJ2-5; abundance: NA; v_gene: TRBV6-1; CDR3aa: CASSEPGQVPETQYF; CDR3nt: TGTGCCAGCAGTGAGCCGGGACAGGTACCTGAGACCCAGTACTTC
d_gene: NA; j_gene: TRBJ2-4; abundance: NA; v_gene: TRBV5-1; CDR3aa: CASSLAGWDIQYF; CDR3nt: TGCGCCAGCAGCTTAGCAGGGTGGGACATTCAGTACTTC
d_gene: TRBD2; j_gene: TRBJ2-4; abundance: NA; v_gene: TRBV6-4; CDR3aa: CASSDSEAGGSRYIQYF; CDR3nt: TGTGCCAGCAGTGACTCCGAAGCGGGAGGAAGTAGATACATTCAGTACTTC
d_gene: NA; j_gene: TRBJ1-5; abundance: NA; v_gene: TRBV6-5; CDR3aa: CASSYLIRNQPQHF; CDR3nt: TGTGCCAGCAGTTACCTTATCCGGAATCAGCCCCAGCATTTT
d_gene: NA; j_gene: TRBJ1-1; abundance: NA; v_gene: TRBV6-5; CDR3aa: CASSYWDTRNTEAFF; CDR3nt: TGTGCCAGCAGTTACTGGGACACTCGGAACACTGAAGCTTTCTTT
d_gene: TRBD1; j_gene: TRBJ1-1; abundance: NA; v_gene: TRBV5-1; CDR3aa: CASSPGTARIYTEAFF; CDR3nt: TGCGCCAGCAGCCCGGGGACAGCAAGGATTTACACTGAAGCTTTCTTT
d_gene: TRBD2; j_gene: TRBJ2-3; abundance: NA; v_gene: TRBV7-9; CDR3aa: CASSSVAGGVTDTQYF; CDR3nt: TGTGCCAGCAGCTCCGTAGCGGGGGGGGTCACAGATACGCAGTATTTT
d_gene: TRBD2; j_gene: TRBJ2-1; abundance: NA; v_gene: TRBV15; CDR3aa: CATSRSAGAFNEQFF; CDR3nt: TGTGCCACCAGCCGGTCGGCGGGAGCCTTCAATGAGCAGTTCTTC
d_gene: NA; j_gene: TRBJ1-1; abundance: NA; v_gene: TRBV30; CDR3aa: CAWNTQGGTEAFF; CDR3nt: TGTGCCTGGAACACACAGGGTGGAACTGAAGCTTTCTTT
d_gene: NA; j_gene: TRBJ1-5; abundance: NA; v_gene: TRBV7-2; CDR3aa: CASSRVLGGQPQHF; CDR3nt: TGTGCCAGCAGTCGGGTTTTGGGGGGTCAGCCCCAGCATTTT
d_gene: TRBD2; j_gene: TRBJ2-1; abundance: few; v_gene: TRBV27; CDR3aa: CASSSGLAGVNEQFF; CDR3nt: TGTGCCAGCAGTTCGGGACTAGCGGGAGTCAATGAGCAGTTCTTC
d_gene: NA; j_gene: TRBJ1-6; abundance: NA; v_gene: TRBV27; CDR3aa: CASSLFLDNSPLHF; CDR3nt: TGTGCCAGCAGTTTATTTCTTGATAATTCACCCCTCCACTTT
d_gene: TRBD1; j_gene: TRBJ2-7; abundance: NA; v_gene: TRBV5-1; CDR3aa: CASSLAGQHYEQYF; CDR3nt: TGCGCCAGCAGCTTGGCGGGACAGCATTACGAGCAGTACTTC
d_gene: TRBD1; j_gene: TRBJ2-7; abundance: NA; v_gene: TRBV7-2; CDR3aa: CASSPGTGRTAYEQYF; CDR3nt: TGTGCCAGCAGCCCCGGGACAGGGAGGACGGCCTACGAGCAGTACTTC
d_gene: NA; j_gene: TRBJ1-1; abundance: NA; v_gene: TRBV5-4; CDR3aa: CASSQGVYTEAFF; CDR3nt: TGTGCCAGCAGCCAAGGGGTATACACTGAAGCTTTCTTT
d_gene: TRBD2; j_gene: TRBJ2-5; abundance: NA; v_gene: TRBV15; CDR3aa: CATSRGALAGGARETQYF; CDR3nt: TGTGCCACCAGCAGAGGTGCCCTAGCGGGAGGGGCCCGAGAGACCCAGTACTTC